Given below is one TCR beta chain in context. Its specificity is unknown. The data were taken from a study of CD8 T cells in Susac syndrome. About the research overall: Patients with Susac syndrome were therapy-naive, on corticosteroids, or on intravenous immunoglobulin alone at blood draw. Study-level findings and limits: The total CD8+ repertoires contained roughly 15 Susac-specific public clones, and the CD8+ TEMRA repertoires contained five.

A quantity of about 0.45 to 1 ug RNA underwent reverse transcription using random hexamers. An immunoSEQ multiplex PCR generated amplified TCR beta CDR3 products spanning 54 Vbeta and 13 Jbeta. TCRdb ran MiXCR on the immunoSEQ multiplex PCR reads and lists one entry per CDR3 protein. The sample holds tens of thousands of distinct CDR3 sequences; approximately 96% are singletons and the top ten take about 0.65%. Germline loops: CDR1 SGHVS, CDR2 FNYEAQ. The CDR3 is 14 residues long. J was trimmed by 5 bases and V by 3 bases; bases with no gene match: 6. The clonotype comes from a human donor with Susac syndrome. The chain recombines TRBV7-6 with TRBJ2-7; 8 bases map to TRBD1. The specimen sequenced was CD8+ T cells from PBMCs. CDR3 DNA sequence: TGTGCCAGCAGCTTTGGACAGGGAGGCGACGAGCAGTACTTC. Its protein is CASSFGQGGDEQYF.